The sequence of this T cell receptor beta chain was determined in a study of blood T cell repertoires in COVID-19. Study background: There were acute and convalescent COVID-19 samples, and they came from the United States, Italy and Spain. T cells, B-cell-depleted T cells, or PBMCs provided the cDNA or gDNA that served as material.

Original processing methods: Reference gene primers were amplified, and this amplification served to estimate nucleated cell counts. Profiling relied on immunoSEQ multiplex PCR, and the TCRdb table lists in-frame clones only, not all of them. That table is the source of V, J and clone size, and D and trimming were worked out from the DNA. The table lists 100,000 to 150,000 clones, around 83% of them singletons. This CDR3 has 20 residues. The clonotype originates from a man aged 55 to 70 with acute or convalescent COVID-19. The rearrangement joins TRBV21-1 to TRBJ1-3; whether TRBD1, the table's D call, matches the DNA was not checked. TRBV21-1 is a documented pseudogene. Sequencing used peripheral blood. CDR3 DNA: TGTGCCAGCAGCAAAGGGGCAGTACCTTTACTGTTCAGCTCTGGAAACACCATATATTTT. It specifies CASSKGAVPLLFSSGNTIYF.